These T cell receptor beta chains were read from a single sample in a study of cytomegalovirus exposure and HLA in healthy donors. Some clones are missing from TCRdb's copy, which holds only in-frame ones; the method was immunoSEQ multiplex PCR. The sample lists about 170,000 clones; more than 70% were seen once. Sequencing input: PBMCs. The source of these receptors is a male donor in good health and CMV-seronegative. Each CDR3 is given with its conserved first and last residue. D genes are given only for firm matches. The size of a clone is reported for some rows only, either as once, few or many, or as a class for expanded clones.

TGCGCCAGCAGCCAAGGTATGGCACAGTACAATGAGCAGTTCTTC,CASSQGMAQYNEQFF,NA,TRBJ2-1,NA,TRBV4-1
TGTGCTAGTGGTCAACACGGGACAGGGAATGAAAAACTGTTTTTT,CASGQHGTGNEKLFF,once,TRBJ1-4,TRBD1,TRBV12-5
TGCGCCAGCAGCCAAGATGTTTATCAGGGGGGCTATGGCTACACCTTC,CASSQDVYQGGYGYTF,NA,TRBJ1-2,TRBD1,TRBV4-3
TGCGCCAGCAGCTTACTTCCGGGACAGAACAATGAGCAGTTCTTC,CASSLLPGQNNEQFF,NA,TRBJ2-1,TRBD1,TRBV5-1
TGTGCCAGCTCACCACAGGGGGAAATAGCCAAAAACATTCAGTACTTC,CASSPQGEIAKNIQYF,NA,TRBJ2-4,NA,TRBV18
TGTGCCAGCTCACCAGGACAGGGCGACAATCAGCCCCAGCATTTT,CASSPGQGDNQPQHF,NA,TRBJ1-5,TRBD1,TRBV18
TGTGCCAGCAGCCAAGGGCAAGGGGGAGAGACCCAGTACTTC,CASSQGQGGETQYF,NA,TRBJ2-5,NA,TRBV4-2
TGTGCCTGGACAGGGGGCTCTGGAAACACCATATATTTT,CAWTGGSGNTIYF,NA,TRBJ1-3,TRBD1,TRBV30
TGTGCCAGCAGTTACTCGGGACAGGGTATGACCTACGAGCAGTACTTC,CASSYSGQGMTYEQYF,NA,TRBJ2-7,TRBD1,TRBV6-5
TGTGCCAGCAGCTTCGGTTACAGGGACGCTAACTATGGCTACACCTTC,CASSFGYRDANYGYTF,NA,TRBJ1-2,NA,TRBV5-4